This T cell receptor (beta chain) appears in the sequencing data of a study of shared clonotypes between healthy human individuals. Germline values: CDR1 SGHKS, CDR2 YYEKEE (reference sequence). The CDR3 is made up of 17 amino acids. Between the trimmed V and J ends, which lost 5 bases and 0 bases, there was a span of 18 bases. Investigators spread the genomic DNA of each subset evenly over several immunoSEQ plates. Using immunoSEQ multiplex PCR, the repertoire was profiled, and TCRdb retains in-frame clones only, with some absent. The table has 2,500,000 or so clones, approximately 93% seen once; the top ten hold 0.35% to 0.45%.

V usage is TRBV5-5 and J usage is TRBJ1-3; D ambiguous. The TCR comes from a man aged 18 to 30 in good health. Some clones in this sample may be carry-over from other donors' samples. Material for sequencing was naive CD4+ T cells from PBMCs. Indicated subset: CD45RA+ positively selected. CDR3 amino acids: CASSTGSSPASGNTIYF. The CDR3 DNA follows: TGTGCCAGCAGTACTGGTTCGTCACCGGCCTCTGGAAACACCATATATTTT.